These 19 T cell receptor beta chains were sequenced from one sample in a study of cytomegalovirus exposure and HLA in healthy donors. It was with 60 Vbeta and 13 Jbeta primers that the PCR ran. Clones were read by immunoSEQ multiplex PCR, and TCRdb kept only the in-frame ones, dropping some. Here the sample spans 90,000 to 95,000 clones, approximately 80% being singletons. The sample taken for sequencing was PBMCs. These receptors were obtained from a man aged 18-30 years in good health and CMV-seronegative.

The chain links TRBV19 to TRBJ2-4, with TRBD1 identical over 10 bases. This CDR3 spans 16 amino acids. V trimming: 3 bases; J trimming: 5 bases; junction bases outside the gene matches: 7. Per germline, CDR1 LNHDA and CDR2 SQIVND (reference sequence). The CDR3 reads CASSITGTGEENIQYF. The CDR3 DNA sequence: TGTGCCAGTAGTATTACCGGGACAGGGGAGGAAAACATTCAGTACTTC.

This clone was recorded a few times. The chain uses TRBV10-3 and TRBJ1-6, with 10 nucleotides matching TRBD1. The CDR3 extends over 15 amino acids. CDR1 and CDR2 (germline): ENHRY, SYGVKD. V lost 6 bases, J lost 7 bases, and 6 bases stayed unmatched. The CDR3 sequence: CAISNPGQGNSPLHF. The CDR3, as DNA: TGTGCCATCAGCAACCCGGGACAGGGGAATTCACCCCTCCACTTT.

The chain is built from TRBV5-1 and TRBJ2-3; 12 bases align to TRBD2. The CDR3 sequence is 16 residues long. Germline loops: CDR1 SGHRS, CDR2 YFSETQ. Unmatched junction bases numbered 1, after V lost 0 bases and J lost 2 bases. CDR3 nucleotides: TGCGCCAGCAGCTTGGGGACTAGCGGGGACACAGATACGCAGTATTTT. Residues: CASSLGTSGDTDTQYF. The full variable domain, in which reference TRBV5-1 and TRBJ2-3 provide the parts outside the CDR3, is KAGVTQTPRYLIKTRGQQVTLSCSPISGHRSVSWYQQTPGQGLQFLFEYFSETQRNKGNFPGRFSGRQFSNSRSEMNVSTLELGDSALYLCASSLGTSGDTDTQYFGPGTRLTVL.

Only one count was recorded for this clone. The rearrangement joins TRBV5-1 to TRBJ2-5, with D perhaps matching TRBD1 (6 bases). The CDR3 consists of 14 residues. V was shortened by 2 bases and J by 5 bases, with 13 bases between the two germline ends. In germline, CDR1 is SGHRS, CDR2 YFSETQ. The CDR3 coding sequence is TGCGCCAGCAGCTTCTTGGGACAAGGGGAGACCCAGTACTTC. Translating gives CASSFLGQGETQYF.

This clone has a handful of counts. The chain is built from TRBV4-1 and TRBJ1-2; D is possibly TRBD1 (6 bases). Germline V gives CDR1 MGHRA, CDR2 YSYEKL. V was cut by 4 bases and J by 8 bases, with 20 bases left in between. The length of the CDR3 is 15 residues. The CDR3 sequence: CASSLFLTGSGGYTF. The DNA of the CDR3 is TGCGCCAGCAGCCTCTTCCTTACAGGGTCTGGCGGCTACACCTTC.

CDR3 in amino acids: CASSPGLTNQPQHF. The CDR3 nucleotides are TGTGCCAGCAGCCCGGGACTGACAAATCAGCCCCAGCATTTT. This sequence joins TRBV5-4 and TRBJ1-5, with D possibly TRBD1 on 5 matching bases. This CDR3 contains 14 residues. Between the trimmed V and J ends, which lost 4 bases and 4 bases, there was a span of 12 bases. CDR1 and CDR2 from the germline V gene are SGHNT and YYREEE (reference sequence).

This chain uses TRBV18 with TRBJ1-4, with D unresolved. Between the trimmed V and J ends, which lost 2 bases and 8 bases, there was a span of 18 bases. The germline V gene encodes CDR1 KGHSH and CDR2 LQKENI. The CDR3 extends over 16 amino acids. CDR3 in DNA: TGTGCCAGCTCACCATCGCGTTCGGGGATAGAGGAAAAACTGTTTTTT. It is translated as CASSPSRSGIEEKLFF.

The gene calls are TRBV6-1 and TRBJ2-5; the match to TRBD1 covers 8 bases. The J call is uncertain, as TRBJ2-7 better fits the DNA end. The germline gives CDR1 MNHNS, CDR2 SASEGT. CDR3 length: 13 residues. The DNA for the CDR3 is TGTGCCAGCAGTGTGGACAGGGATGGCGAGCAGTACTTC. Translated: CASSVDRDGEQYF.

This clone was seen a few times. The rearrangement links TRBV5-1 to TRBJ1-1; no definite D call. Trimming stripped 4 bases from V and 1 base from J, with 17 bases between. The germline V gene encodes CDR1 SGHRS and CDR2 YFSETQ. This CDR3 region has 16 residues. The CDR3 DNA reads as TGCGCCAGCAGCCCGAACCCCCCCACTGAGAACACTGAAGCTTTCTTT. Protein: CASSPNPPTENTEAFF. The full variable domain, in which reference TRBV5-1 and TRBJ1-1 provide the parts outside the CDR3, is KAGVTQTPRYLIKTRGQQVTLSCSPISGHRSVSWYQQTPGQGLQFLFEYFSETQRNKGNFPGRFSGRQFSNSRSEMNVSTLELGDSALYLCASSPNPPTENTEAFFGQGTRLTVV.

This chain uses TRBV4-1 with TRBJ2-5; possible D gene TRBD2, 6 bases. CDR3 size: 14 residues. Deletions cut 3 bases from V and 3 bases from J, with 11 bases between. Germline-derived CDR1 and CDR2 are MGHRA and YSYEKL. CDR3 in amino acids: CASSHPTSKETQYF. The DNA for the CDR3 is TGCGCCAGCAGCCACCCCACTAGCAAAGAGACCCAGTACTTC.

This clone has a handful of counts. The chain is built from TRBV6-5 and TRBJ2-3; TRBD1 matches at 8 bases. Germline CDR1 reads MNHEY; CDR2 reads SVGAGI. Trimming at V came to 11 bases and at J to 3 bases, leaving 7 bases not matched to a gene. The CDR3 totals 13 residues. CDR3: CAPTRQGTDTQYF. CDR3 DNA: TGTGCCCCGACTAGACAGGGGACAGATACGCAGTATTTT.

This clone appeared a few times. V and J are TRBV2 and TRBJ2-2, with D possibly matching TRBD2 (5 bases). Trimming took off 1 base at V and 7 bases at J, with 10 bases between the two ends. The CDR3 is 14 amino acids. Germline-derived CDR1 and CDR2 are SNHLY and FYNNEI. The CDR3 bases are TGTGCCAGCAGTGAAGGGGCTAGCAGCGGGGAGCTGTTTTTT. Translation gives CASSEGASSGELFF.

The V gene is TRBV18, the J gene TRBJ2-7; 9 positions agree with TRBD1. The CDR3 loop spans 15 amino acids. V lost 0 bases to trimming and J lost 4 bases; unmatched junction nucleotides: 4. CDR1 KGHSH and CDR2 LQKENI come from the germline V gene. The CDR3 DNA reads as TGTGCCAGCTCACCACCGTCCGGGACAGGGTACGAGCAGTACTTC. Translating it yields CASSPPSGTGYEQYF. The whole variable domain, remainder taken from reference TRBV18 and TRBJ2-7, is NAGVMQNPRHLVRRRGQEARLRCSPMKGHSHVYWYRQLPEEGLKFMVYLQKENIIDESGMPKERFSAEFPKEGPSILRIQQVVRGDSAAYFCASSPPSGTGYEQYFGPGTRLTVT.

The chain uses TRBV2 and TRBJ2-7; 10 nucleotides line up with TRBD2. Trimming at V came to 6 bases and at J to 7 bases, leaving 9 bases not matched to a gene. This CDR3 comprises 14 residues. Germline V gene sequence: CDR1 SNHLY, CDR2 FYNNEI. CDR3 nucleotides: TGTGCCAGCAGGGTAACTAGCGGGGACCGGGAGCAGTACTTC. It codes for CASRVTSGDREQYF.

The CDR3: CASSFQRGTEAFF. Written as DNA, the CDR3 is TGTGCCAGCAGTTTCCAACGAGGGACTGAAGCTTTCTTT. The chain is built from TRBV28 and TRBJ1-1; D gene uncertain. CDR3 size: 13 residues. Germline V CDR1 and CDR2: MDHEN, SYDVKM. Deletions cut 3 bases from V and 5 bases from J, with 10 bases between.

Written as DNA, the CDR3 is TGTGCCAGCAGCGGACGGGGAGGGAACACTGAAGCTTTCTTT. It is translated as CASSGRGGNTEAFF. The chain links TRBV7-8 to TRBJ1-1; D gene uncertain. This CDR3 contains 14 residues. Trimming removed 5 bases from V and 1 base from J, with 11 bases in between. Germline CDR1 and CDR2: SGHVS and FQNEAQ.

The V call is TRBV5-1, the J call TRBJ2-7, with 7 bases identical to TRBD2. Germline trimming cut 5 bases from V and 3 bases from J; bases unmatched to any gene: 5. Germline lookup yields CDR1 SGHRS and CDR2 YFSETQ. The CDR3 has 13 residues. The CDR3 reads CASRAAGNYEQYF. The CDR3 coding sequence is TGCGCCAGCAGGGCAGCGGGGAACTACGAGCAGTACTTC.

This clone was picked up one time. This chain connects TRBV19 to TRBJ2-7, with 7 bases lining up with TRBD1. There are 14 residues in the CDR3. CDR1 is LNHDA and CDR2 is SQIVND in the germline V gene (reference sequence). V trimming: 6 bases; J trimming: 1 base; junction bases outside the gene matches: 6. Here the CDR3 reads CASRRTGESYEQYF. The CDR3 coding sequence is TGTGCCAGTAGAAGGACAGGAGAATCCTACGAGCAGTACTTC.

This rearrangement joins TRBV6-5 to TRBJ2-7; 7 bases fit TRBD1. Germline V lookup: CDR1 MNHEY, CDR2 SVGAGI. This CDR3 comprises 13 residues. J lost 3 bases, V lost 6 bases, and 5 bases had no gene match. CDR3: CASSRTGVYEQYF. Written as DNA, the CDR3 is TGTGCCAGCAGCCGGACAGGTGTCTACGAGCAGTACTTC.